Following are 24 T cell receptor beta chains from one sample sequenced in a study of blood T cell repertoires in COVID-19. Clones were read by immunoSEQ multiplex PCR, and TCRdb kept only the in-frame ones, dropping some. The sample includes more than 200,000 clones, 85% to 90% of them seen just once. Source material: PBMCs or T cells enriched from blood (not recorded which). Receptors were obtained from a woman between 50 and 59 years old who had recovered from COVID-19.

This rearrangement joins TRBV4-1 to TRBJ2-2; 7 positions agree with TRBD2. CDR1 and CDR2 from the germline V gene are MGHRA and YSYEKL. This CDR3 contains 16 residues. Trimming took 3 bases from V and 1 from J; bases not matched to a gene: 5. DNA for the CDR3: TGCGCCAGCAGCCAGAGGCAGCGGGGGAACACCGGGGAGCTGTTTTTT. Residues: CASSQRQRGNTGELFF.

This chain joins TRBV10-3 and TRBJ2-1, with 8 bases lining up with TRBD2. This CDR3 has 15 residues. Trimming cost V 6 bases and J 0 bases; bases outside gene matches: 4. Germline V gives CDR1 ENHRY, CDR2 SYGVKD. In DNA form, the CDR3 reads TGTGCCATCAGCGGCAGCGGGAGCTCCTACAATGAGCAGTTCTTC. Protein sequence: CAISGSGSSYNEQFF.

The chain couples TRBV30 to TRBJ2-3; D might be TRBD2 (5 bases). The CDR3 totals 14 residues. Deletions cut 0 bases from V and 2 bases from J, with 9 bases between. The germline V gene has CDR1 GTSNPN and CDR2 SVGIG (reference sequence). CDR3 residues: CAWSVAVLTDTQYF. The CDR3 region has the DNA TGTGCCTGGAGTGTAGCGGTACTCACAGATACGCAGTATTTT. The variable domain in full, with the rest retrieved from reference TRBV30 and TRBJ2-3, is SQTIHQWPATLVQPVGSPLSLECTVEGTSNPNLYWYRQAAGRGLQLLFYSVGIGQISSEVPQNLSASRPQDRQFILSSKKLLLSDSGFYLCAWSVAVLTDTQYFGPGTRLTVL.

This clone has just a few counts. The gene calls are TRBV18 and TRBJ1-5, with 8 bases lining up with TRBD1. The CDR3 contains 14 residues. The V and J ends lost 4 bases and 2 bases, in that order; junction bases with no gene match: 1. Germline loops: CDR1 KGHSH, CDR2 LQKENI. The chain's CDR3 is CASSLDRGNQPQHF. DNA of the CDR3: TGTGCCAGCTCACTGGACAGGGGCAATCAGCCCCAGCATTTT.

Written as DNA, the CDR3 is TGTGCCAGCAGTTTTTCAGCGGGGGGCTACGAGCAGTACTTC. This gives the protein CASSFSAGGYEQYF. V usage is TRBV7-9 and J usage is TRBJ2-7; 9 bases match TRBD2. The length of the CDR3 is 14 residues. The germline gives CDR1 SEHNR, CDR2 FQNEAQ (reference sequence). Losses at the gene ends were 6 bases for V and 3 bases for J; bases not matched to a gene: 6.

The genes are TRBV7-9 and TRBJ1-2; no firm D call. In germline, CDR1 is SEHNR, CDR2 FQNEAQ (reference sequence). V was trimmed by 6 bases and J by 7 bases, leaving 18 bases between them. This CDR3 has 14 residues. The CDR3 nucleotides are TGTGCCAGCAGTCTTAATAGCCAAAACGGTGGCTACACCTTC. It yields the protein CASSLNSQNGGYTF.

This chain joins TRBV5-1 and TRBJ2-4, with D possibly matching TRBD1 (6 bases). V gave up 4 bases and J gave up 5 bases, with 10 bases separating them. The CDR3 covers 13 residues. Germline CDR1 reads SGHRS; CDR2 reads YFSETQ. The CDR3 protein is CASSGGFENIQYF. The CDR3 DNA follows: TGCGCCAGCAGCGGGGGCTTCGAAAACATTCAGTACTTC.

Regarding this clone: One end of the junction does not line up with germline, which may come from a read error. The rearrangement links TRBV9 to TRBJ1-2, with TRBD1 as a possible D gene (5 bases). Germline CDR1 SGDLS, CDR2 YYNGEE. The CDR3 has 12 residues. The CDR3 DNA follows: TGTGCCAGCAGCGTAGTTACAGGTACTGGATTATTC. As protein: CASSVVTGTGLF.

The chain has TRBV5-1 and TRBJ1-3; D is possibly TRBD1 (6 bases). The CDR3 extends over 15 amino acids. V dropped 4 bases and J dropped 4 bases, with 15 bases sitting between them. Germline CDR1 and CDR2: SGHRS and YFSETQ. The CDR3 reads CASSLPQGDGNTIYF. CDR3 in DNA: TGCGCCAGCAGCCTACCACAGGGAGACGGAAACACCATATATTTT. The whole variable domain, remainder taken from reference TRBV5-1 and TRBJ1-3, is KAGVTQTPRYLIKTRGQQVTLSCSPISGHRSVSWYQQTPGQGLQFLFEYFSETQRNKGNFPGRFSGRQFSNSRSEMNVSTLELGDSALYLCASSLPQGDGNTIYFGEGSWLTVV.

In this sample, this clone turned up once. This rearrangement joins TRBV28 to TRBJ2-7; 9 nucleotides line up with TRBD1. V was clipped by 4 bases and J by 7 bases; unmatched bases: 11. Per the germline V gene, CDR1 is MDHEN and CDR2 is SYDVKM. The CDR3 sequence is 15 residues long. The CDR3 nucleotides are TGTGCCAGCAGTTGGAATACAGGGGGCCCGGAGGAGCAGTACTTC. Its protein product is CASSWNTGGPEEQYF.

The genes are TRBV5-1 and TRBJ2-7, with 7 positions matching TRBD2. Germline values: CDR1 SGHRS, CDR2 YFSETQ. Trimming at V came to 4 bases and at J to 0 bases, leaving 4 bases not matched to a gene. The length of the CDR3 is 14 residues. The CDR3 is CASSPSGSSYEQYF. Here the CDR3 DNA reads TGCGCCAGCAGCCCTAGCGGAAGCTCCTACGAGCAGTACTTC.

For the CDR3, the DNA is TGTGCCAGCAGCCAAGAGATAGCGCCGGTCGAGCAGTACTTC. Protein product: CASSQEIAPVEQYF. V is TRBV3-1 (or the pseudogene TRBV3-2) and J is TRBJ2-7; tentatively, D is TRBD2 (5 bases). There are 14 residues in the CDR3. Looked up from germline, CDR1 is LGHDT and CDR2 is YNNKEL (reference sequence). V lost 0 bases, J lost 6 bases, and 12 bases lay in between.

The chain carries TRBV7-2 and TRBJ1-4, with 7 bases fitting TRBD1. The germline CDR1 and CDR2 sequences are SGHTA and FQGNSA. This CDR3 is built from 15 residues. V trimming: 3 bases; J trimming: 5 bases; junction bases outside the gene matches: 6. CDR3 DNA: TGTGCCAGCAGCTTCTCCGGGACAGAGAATGAAAAACTGTTTTTT. It is translated as CASSFSGTENEKLFF.

Notes on this clone: Other DNA sequences of this sample code for an identical CDR3. This chain connects TRBV7-9 to TRBJ2-1, with 11 bases identical to TRBD2. CDR3 length: 14 amino acids. The V gene's germline CDR1 is SEHNR and CDR2 FQNEAQ (reference sequence). The V and J ends lost 2 bases and 10 bases, in that order; junction bases with no gene match: 4. CDR3 amino acids: CASSLTLAGDEQFF. DNA of the CDR3: TGTGCCAGCAGCTTAACACTAGCGGGAGACGAGCAGTTCTTC.

J is TRBJ2-5 and V is TRBV15; 7 bases map to TRBD2. CDR3 length: 12 amino acids. The V and J ends lost 9 bases and 5 bases, in that order; junction bases with no gene match: 6. Germline V gene lookup returns CDR1 LNHNV and CDR2 YYDKDF (reference sequence). The CDR3 here is CATAGEGETQYF. CDR3 sequence (DNA): TGTGCCACAGCTGGGGAGGGCGAGACCCAGTACTTC.

In nucleotides, the CDR3 is TGTGCCAGTAGTATAGCCGAAGAGACTGAAGCTTTCTTT. Translated: CASSIAEETEAFF. J is TRBJ1-1 and V is TRBV19, with D hard to call. V gave up 1 base and J gave up 5 bases, with 8 bases separating them. This CDR3 comprises 13 residues. Germline loops: CDR1 LNHDA, CDR2 SQIVND (reference sequence). Drawing the rest from reference TRBV19 and TRBJ1-1, the complete variable domain is DGGITQSPKYLFRKEGQNVTLSCEQNLNHDAMYWYRQDPGQGLRLIYYSQIVNDFQKGDIAEGYSVSREKKESFPLTVTSAQKNPTAFYLCASSIAEETEAFFGQGTRLTVV.

This chain joins TRBV23-1 and TRBJ2-7; TRBD2 agrees at 8 bases. TRBV23-1 is assigned to the ORF class and has an uncertain function. The V gene end was trimmed by 0 bases and the J gene end by 4 bases; junction bases not matched to a gene: 11. There are 17 residues in the CDR3. In DNA, the CDR3 is TGCGCCAGCAGTCAATCGGGGAGCGGGAGAGATCAATACGAGCAGTACTTC. Translation gives CASSQSGSGRDQYEQYF.

This chain uses TRBV28 with TRBJ2-3; D perhaps matches TRBD1 (5 bases). There are 11 residues in the CDR3. With 5 bases removed from V and 6 bases from J, the gap between germline ends came to 6 bases. The V gene's germline CDR1 is MDHEN and CDR2 SYDVKM. DNA of the CDR3: TGTGCCAGCAGTAACAGGGATACGCAGTATTTT. Translated, it gives CASSNRDTQYF.

V usage is TRBV6-5 and J usage is TRBJ1-2; maybe TRBD1 (6 bases). Germline V gene sequence: CDR1 MNHEY, CDR2 SVGAGI. V was pared by 0 bases and J by 4 bases, with 15 bases between. This CDR3 contains 16 residues. The CDR3 here is CASSYSKGGGGYGYTF. CDR3 bases: TGTGCCAGCAGTTACTCGAAGGGAGGGGGGGGCTATGGCTACACCTTC.

This clone was counted between two and nine times. The chain links TRBV29-1 to TRBJ1-2; D is possibly TRBD1 (5 bases). Trimming shortened V by 4 bases and J by 3 bases, and 15 bases separated the two germline ends. Germline values: CDR1 SQVTM, CDR2 ANQGSEA. The CDR3 has 14 residues. CDR3 coding DNA: TGCAGCGTTGCCGGGCGGGGCGACTACTATGGCTACACCTTC. It is translated as CSVAGRGDYYGYTF. The full variable domain, in which reference TRBV29-1 and TRBJ1-2 provide the parts outside the CDR3, is SAVISQKPSRDICQRGTSLTIQCQVDSQVTMMFWYRQQPGQSLTLIATANQGSEATYESGFVIDKFPISRPNLTFSTLTVSNMSPEDSSIYLCSVAGRGDYYGYTFGSGTRLTVV.

V gene TRBV5-1 combines with J gene TRBJ1-6; 7 positions agree with TRBD1. The V and J ends lost 4 bases and 6 bases, in that order; junction bases with no gene match: 10. CDR3 length: 16 residues. In germline, CDR1 is SGHRS, CDR2 YFSETQ. Written as DNA, the CDR3 is TGCGCCAGCAGCCCGACAGGGTCCCCCGTTAATTCACCCCTCCACTTT. Protein sequence: CASSPTGSPVNSPLHF.

The chain joins TRBV15 to TRBJ1-3; D not certain. V lost 6 bases and J 4 bases, leaving 7 bases between the germline ends. Germline lookup yields CDR1 LNHNV and CDR2 YYDKDF (reference sequence). This CDR3 is 12 amino acids long. DNA for the CDR3: TGTGCCACCAGTAATGAGGGAAACACCATATATTTT. Translated, it gives CATSNEGNTIYF.

The chain uses TRBV5-1 and TRBJ1-5; perhaps TRBD1 as D (5 bases). Germline CDR1 reads SGHRS; CDR2 reads YFSETQ. The CDR3 runs to 15 residues. V shed 0 bases and J shed 4 bases, with 11 bases lying between them. The CDR3 loop reads CASSLDLGGNQPQHF. The CDR3 coding sequence is TGCGCCAGCAGCTTGGATCTGGGGGGAAATCAGCCCCAGCATTTT.

The chain joins TRBV7-2 to TRBJ1-5; 9 bases align to TRBD1. The CDR3 is 15 residues long. V shed 1 base and J 7 bases; nucleotides not matched to a gene: 5. Per germline, CDR1 SGHTA and CDR2 FQGNSA. CDR3 sequence reads: CASSLVGTGYQPQHF. The CDR3 DNA is TGTGCCAGCAGCTTAGTAGGGACAGGGTACCAGCCCCAGCATTTT.